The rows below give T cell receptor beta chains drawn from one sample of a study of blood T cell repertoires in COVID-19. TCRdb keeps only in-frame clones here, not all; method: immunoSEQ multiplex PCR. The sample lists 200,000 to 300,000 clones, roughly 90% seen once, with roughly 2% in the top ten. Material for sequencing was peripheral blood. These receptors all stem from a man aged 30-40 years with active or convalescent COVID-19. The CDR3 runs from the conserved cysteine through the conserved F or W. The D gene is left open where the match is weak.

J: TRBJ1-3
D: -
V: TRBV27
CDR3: CASSLAPGGNTIYF
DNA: TGTGCCAGCAGTTTAGCCCCGGGGGGAAACACCATATATTTT

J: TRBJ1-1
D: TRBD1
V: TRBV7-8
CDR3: CASSARRDSNTEAFF
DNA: TGTGCCAGCAGCGCACGTAGGGACAGCAACACTGAAGCTTTCTTT

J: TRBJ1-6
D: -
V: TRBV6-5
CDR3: CASTPSNNYSPLHF
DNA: TGTGCCAGCACACCCTCCAACAATTACTCACCCCTCCACTTT

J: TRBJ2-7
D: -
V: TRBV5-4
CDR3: CASSLAPPREQYF
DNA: TGTGCCAGCAGCTTGGCCCCACCTCGGGAGCAGTACTTC

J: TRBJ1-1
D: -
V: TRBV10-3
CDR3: CAISESPRDTEAFF
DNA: TGTGCCATCAGTGAGTCACCGCGGGATACTGAAGCTTTCTTT

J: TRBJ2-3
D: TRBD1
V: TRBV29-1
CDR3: CSVAPPGGWGDTQYF
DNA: TGCAGCGTGGCGCCCCCAGGGGGCTGGGGAGATACGCAGTATTTT

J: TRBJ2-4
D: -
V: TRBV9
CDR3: CASSPGGQRENIQYF
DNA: TGTGCCAGCAGCCCCGGGGGACAGCGGGAAAACATTCAGTACTTC

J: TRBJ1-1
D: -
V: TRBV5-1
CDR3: CASSAVQGMNTEAFF
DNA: TGCGCCAGCAGCGCGGTACAGGGAATGAACACTGAAGCTTTCTTT

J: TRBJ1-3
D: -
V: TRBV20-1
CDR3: CSASLRLGVTGNTIYF
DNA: TGCAGTGCTAGTCTCCGTCTAGGGGTCACTGGAAACACCATATATTTT

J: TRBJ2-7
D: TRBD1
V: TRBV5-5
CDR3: CASTWGTGGAEQYF
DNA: TGTGCCAGCACCTGGGGGACAGGGGGCGCCGAGCAGTACTTC

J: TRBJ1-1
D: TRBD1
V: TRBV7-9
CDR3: CASSLATGLTEAFF
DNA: TGTGCCAGCAGCTTAGCGACAGGGTTAACTGAAGCTTTCTTT

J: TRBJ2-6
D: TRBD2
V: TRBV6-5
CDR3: CASSPRGAGANVLTF
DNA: TGTGCCAGCAGCCCACGGGGGGCTGGGGCCAACGTCCTGACTTTC

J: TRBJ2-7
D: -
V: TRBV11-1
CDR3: CASSRTRIYEQYF
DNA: TGTGCCAGCAGCAGGACACGGATCTACGAGCAGTACTTC

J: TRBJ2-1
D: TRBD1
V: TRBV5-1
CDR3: CASSYRHGTEVYNEQFF
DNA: TGCGCCAGCAGCTACCGTCACGGGACAGAGGTTTACAATGAGCAGTTCTTC

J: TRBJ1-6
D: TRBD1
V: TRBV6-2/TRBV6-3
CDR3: CASSWTTQGVSYNSPLHF
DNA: TGTGCCAGCAGTTGGACCACACAGGGGGTCTCCTATAATTCACCCCTCCACTTT

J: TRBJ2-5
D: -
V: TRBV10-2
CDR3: CASSEQGSQTTQYF
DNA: TGCGCCAGCAGTGAGCAGGGCTCCCAAACGACCCAGTACTTC

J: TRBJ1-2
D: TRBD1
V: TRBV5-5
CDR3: CASSSAPGTGLYGYTF
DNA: TGTGCCAGCAGCTCCGCTCCCGGGACAGGGCTCTATGGCTACACCTTC

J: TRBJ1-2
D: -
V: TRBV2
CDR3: CASSEGGAGYTF
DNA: TGTGCCAGCAGTGAAGGTGGTGCGGGCTACACCTTC

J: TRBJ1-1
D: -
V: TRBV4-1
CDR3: CASSQDSRQNTEAFF
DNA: TGCGCCAGCAGCCAAGATAGCCGGCAGAACACTGAAGCTTTCTTT

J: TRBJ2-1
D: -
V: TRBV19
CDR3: CASSIDLTIRGEQFF
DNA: TGTGCCAGTAGTATAGACCTAACGATTCGGGGTGAGCAGTTCTTC